This T cell receptor beta chain was observed in a study of naive and memory T cell subsets. This clonotype was counted a few times. Its antigen is still unknown. CD8 T cells were positively selected from what remained after CD4 positive selection. Four subsets defined by CD45RA and CD27 were sorted after CD3, CD4, CD8 and live/dead staining. Two oligonucleotides, mixed equimolar, formed the beta constant-region primer covering TRBC1 and TRBC2. An oligonucleotide with the SP2 primer and a 12-nucleotide UMI was ligated to the cDNA 3' end. TCRdb re-analysed the UMI-ligation and nested PCR reads in MiXCR, keeping a single row per CDR3 protein. This sample has approximately 140,000 distinct CDR3 sequences, with approximately 15% found just once. V gave up 6 bases and J gave up 4 bases, with 15 bases separating them. This CDR3 spans 14 amino acids. Study-wide findings and caveats: There was no ground truth to check naive and memory subset results.

The receptor was isolated from a human donor in good health. This sequence joins TRBV12-3 or TRBV12-4 and TRBJ2-5; tentative D call: TRBD2 (6 bases). Material for sequencing was naive CD4+ T cells from blood. CDR3 nucleotides: TGTGCCAGCAGCCTAAGAAAGGGAGGAGAGACCCAGTACTTC. Translating it yields CASSLRKGGETQYF.